This entry lists 22 T cell receptor beta chains sequenced from one sample in a study of blood T cell repertoires in COVID-19. TCRdb keeps only in-frame clones here, not all; method: immunoSEQ multiplex PCR. The sample shows about 140,000 clones, 60% to 80% of them seen only once. Specimen: peripheral blood. Receptors originate from a woman between 45 and 65 years old with active or convalescent COVID-19.

The chain combines TRBV30 with TRBJ2-2, with TRBD1 as a possible D gene (6 bases). The V gene's germline CDR1 is GTSNPN and CDR2 SVGIG (reference sequence). This CDR3 has 15 residues. V lost 1 base and J lost 2, with 11 bases in between. This CDR3 is CAWSALDRNTGELFF. CDR3 DNA sequence: TGTGCCTGGAGTGCTCTGGACAGAAACACCGGGGAGCTGTTTTTT.

The rearrangement uses TRBV7-3 and TRBJ2-3; 9 bases align to TRBD2. Germline V lookup: CDR1 SGHTA, CDR2 FQGTGA. This CDR3 is 15 amino acids long. V lost 4 bases and J lost 0; bases outside the gene matches: 2. The CDR3 coding sequence is TGTGCCAGCAGCTCTAGCGGGGCCAGCACAGATACGCAGTATTTT. This sequence encodes CASSSSGASTDTQYF. Drawing the rest from reference TRBV7-3 and TRBJ2-3, the complete variable domain is GAGVSQTPSNKVTEKGKYVELRCDPISGHTALYWYRQSLGQGPEFLIYFQGTGAADDSGLPNDRFFAVRPEGSVSTLKIQRTERGDSAVYLCASSSSGASTDTQYFGPGTRLTVL.

The V and J genes are TRBV7-6 and TRBJ2-1, with D maybe TRBD1 (6 bases). Looked up from germline, CDR1 is SGHVS and CDR2 is FNYEAQ. Trimming cost V 2 bases and J 8 bases, with 16 bases left between them. This CDR3 comprises 15 residues. The DNA for the CDR3 is TGTGCCAGCAGCTTACGGCACAGGGTAGGGGATGAGCAGTTCTTC. Protein product: CASSLRHRVGDEQFF.

This chain connects TRBV28 to TRBJ2-3; 12 bases match TRBD1. The germline V gene encodes CDR1 MDHEN and CDR2 SYDVKM. Trimming took 5 bases from V and 5 from J; bases not matched to a gene: 5. The CDR3 length is 15 residues. The CDR3 DNA reads as TGTGCCAGCAGTGGGACAGGGGGCGGAGAAGATACGCAGTATTTT. Amino acids: CASSGTGGGEDTQYF.

The chain couples TRBV7-6 to TRBJ2-3; D is possibly TRBD2 (6 bases). Trimming shortened V by 1 base and J by 4 bases, and 18 bases separated the two germline ends. Looked up from germline, CDR1 is SGHVS and CDR2 is FNYEAQ. The CDR3 totals 17 residues. CDR3 sequence (DNA): TGTGCCAGCAGCTTAGGGTTCGGTCGGGGGATGGCAGATACGCAGTATTTT. This encodes CASSLGFGRGMADTQYF.

This clone was recorded only once. V and J are TRBV28 and TRBJ1-1; 9 positions match TRBD1. Germline lookup yields CDR1 MDHEN and CDR2 SYDVKM. CDR3 length: 15 residues. The V and J ends lost 4 bases and 3 bases, in that order; junction bases with no gene match: 6. The CDR3 loop reads CASSYYGQGYTEAFF. The CDR3 DNA is TGTGCCAGCAGTTATTACGGACAGGGGTACACTGAAGCTTTCTTT.

This chain joins TRBV11-2 and TRBJ1-4, with 10 bases matching TRBD1. Germline V gives CDR1 SGHAT, CDR2 FQNNGV. The junction had 6 bases not matched to a gene; V was cut back by 5 bases and J by 6 bases. This CDR3 has 15 amino acids. As DNA, the CDR3 is TGTGCCAGCAGCCCTCAGGGACAGGGGTATGAAAAACTGTTTTTT. Amino acids: CASSPQGQGYEKLFF.

This clone was picked up a small number of times. V usage is TRBV19 and J usage is TRBJ1-5; 7 positions agree with TRBD1. Germline CDR1 is LNHDA and CDR2 is SQIVND (reference sequence). V shed 6 bases and J 3 bases; nucleotides not matched to a gene: 2. The CDR3 has 13 amino acids. The CDR3 nucleotides read TGTGCCAGTAGCGGACAGGTCAATCAGCCCCAGCATTTT. Its translation is CASSGQVNQPQHF.

The V gene is TRBV2, the J gene TRBJ2-1; 11 bases align to TRBD2. The CDR3 runs to 16 residues. Germline CDR1 SNHLY, CDR2 FYNNEI. V lost 4 bases and J lost 8; bases outside the gene matches: 10. The CDR3 DNA reads as TGTGCCAGCAGTGGGGATAGCGGGAGGGCCATCGATGAGCAGTTCTTC. Residues: CASSGDSGRAIDEQFF.

The chain links TRBV7-2 to TRBJ2-5, with a weak D call TRBD1 (5 bases). The CDR3 covers 14 residues. The V end lost 1 base, the J end lost 7 bases, and 13 bases lay between the germline ends. CDR1 is SGHTA and CDR2 is FQGNSA in the germline V gene. The CDR3 bases are TGTGCCAGCAGCTTAGGCGGTAGCCAGGGGACCCAGTACTTC. Its protein is CASSLGGSQGTQYF.

The table lists this clone with a few counts. The J gene is TRBJ2-7, the V gene TRBV7-2; 13 bases fit TRBD2. The germline V gene encodes CDR1 SGHTA and CDR2 FQGNSA. The CDR3 is 16 residues long. V trimming: 3 bases; J trimming: 2 bases; junction bases outside the gene matches: 4. The CDR3 loop reads CASSFEGTSGAYEQYF. The CDR3 nucleotides are TGTGCCAGCAGCTTTGAGGGGACTAGCGGGGCCTACGAGCAGTACTTC.

The V call is TRBV7-3, the J call TRBJ2-3, with 9 bases lining up with TRBD2. The CDR3 sequence is 15 residues long. The germline V gene encodes CDR1 SGHTA and CDR2 FQGTGA. The V gene end was trimmed by 2 bases and the J gene end by 3 bases; junction bases not matched to a gene: 3. The chain's CDR3 is CASSLRSGRTDTQYF. The CDR3 nucleotides are TGTGCCAGCAGCTTACGTAGCGGGAGAACAGATACGCAGTATTTT.

In the case of this clone: One end of the junction varies from germline; a read error may be responsible. V usage is TRBV7-6 and J usage is TRBJ2-7; a possible D gene is TRBD1 (6 bases). Germline CDR1 and CDR2: SGHVS and FNYEAQ. The CDR3 totals 15 residues. The DNA of the CDR3 is TGTGCCAGCAGCCGAACCACAGGGTTCGCCTACAAGCAGTACTTC. This translates into CASSRTTGFAYKQYF.

J is TRBJ1-5 and V is TRBV28, with D maybe TRBD1 (5 bases). Germline assignment: CDR1 MDHEN and CDR2 SYDVKM. CDR3 length: 12 amino acids. With 7 bases removed from V and 2 bases from J, the gap between germline ends came to 6 bases. The CDR3 bases are TGTGCCAGCAAAGGGGGCAATCAGCCCCAGCATTTT. This translates into CASKGGNQPQHF.

The gene calls are TRBV28 and TRBJ2-4, with a weak D call TRBD1 (6 bases). V was pared by 7 bases and J by 2 bases, with 12 bases between. CDR3 length: 14 residues. Germline CDR1 and CDR2: MDHEN and SYDVKM. The CDR3 protein is CASTKQGPKNIQYF. In DNA form, the CDR3 reads TGTGCCAGCACCAAACAGGGACCCAAAAACATTCAGTACTTC. The full variable domain, completed using reference TRBV28 and TRBJ2-4, is DVKVTQSSRYLVKRTGEKVFLECVQDMDHENMFWYRQDPGLGLRLIYFSYDVKMKEKGDIPEGYSVSREKKERFSLILESASTNQTSMYLCASTKQGPKNIQYFGAGTRLSVL.

The chain recombines TRBV7-9 with TRBJ1-6, with TRBD1 identical over 7 bases. From germline, CDR1 is SEHNR and CDR2 FQNEAQ (reference sequence). This CDR3 has 15 residues. V was clipped by 7 bases and J by 7 bases; unmatched bases: 10. DNA of the CDR3: TGTGCCAGCACCCAGGGACAGTCGGGAAATTCACCCCTCCACTTT. Its protein is CASTQGQSGNSPLHF.

CDR3 coding DNA: TGTGCCGACGCTATCGCAGGGGGTTCTAACTATGGCTACACCTTC. Protein product: CADAIAGGSNYGYTF. V gene TRBV7-2 combines with J gene TRBJ1-2; TRBD1 matches 7 bases. CDR3 size: 15 residues. From germline, CDR1 is SGHTA and CDR2 FQGNSA. V shed 11 bases and J 0 bases; nucleotides not matched to a gene: 12. The variable domain in full, with the rest retrieved from reference TRBV7-2 and TRBJ1-2, is GAGVSQSPSNKVTEKGKDVELRCDPISGHTALYWYRQSLGQGLEFLIYFQGNSAPDKSGLPSDRFSAERTGGSVSTLTIQRTQQEDSAVYLCADAIAGGSNYGYTFGSGTRLTVV.

The CDR3 is CASSPGRKPQHF. CDR3 coding DNA: TGTGCCAGCAGCCCGGGGAGGAAGCCCCAGCATTTT. This chain uses TRBV28 with TRBJ1-5; D gene unclear. The V and J ends lost 6 bases and 8 bases respectively, with 11 bases between them. This CDR3 has 12 residues. Germline CDR1 and CDR2: MDHEN and SYDVKM.

The chain recombines TRBV7-9 with TRBJ1-6, with 8 nucleotides matching TRBD1. The CDR3 has 15 residues. From germline, CDR1 is SEHNR and CDR2 FQNEAQ (reference sequence). The V segment lost 6 bases and the J segment 7 bases; nucleotides outside the gene matches: 8. The CDR3 loop reads CASSPTGGVNSPLHF. As DNA, the CDR3 is TGTGCCAGCAGTCCCACAGGGGGAGTAAATTCACCCCTCCACTTT.

The rearrangement uses TRBV7-8 and TRBJ2-2, with D possibly matching TRBD2 (6 bases). CDR1 is SGHVS, CDR2 FQNEAQ, per germline. The CDR3 is 17 residues long. Trimming removed 1 base at V and 6 bases at J, with 18 bases between. The DNA of the CDR3 is TGTGCCAGCAGCTTAGACCGGACGGGTACTAGCTCCGGGGAGCTGTTTTTT. It translates to CASSLDRTGTSSGELFF.

This chain uses TRBV29-1 with TRBJ2-7; tentatively, D is TRBD1 (6 bases). The CDR3 has 12 amino acids. V was clipped by 5 bases and J by 0 bases, with 8 bases between them. Germline assignment: CDR1 SQVTM and CDR2 ANQGSEA. In DNA, the CDR3 is TGCAGCGTTCGGACAGACTCCTACGAGCAGTACTTC. This sequence encodes CSVRTDSYEQYF.

The chain is built from TRBV28 and TRBJ2-1; 14 nucleotides match TRBD2. Germline V gene sequence: CDR1 MDHEN, CDR2 SYDVKM. V lost 6 bases, J lost 8 bases, and 9 bases stayed unmatched. The CDR3 consists of 16 residues. CDR3 DNA: TGTGCCAGCAGGGCCCGGGGGACTAGCGGGAGCCATGAGCAGTTCTTC. It yields the protein CASRARGTSGSHEQFF.